The 25 T cell receptor delta chains listed next were all sequenced from one sample in a study of gamma-delta T cells after stem cell transplantation. TCRdb made new clone calls on the RT-PCR reads using CATT. The sample lists about 2,800 delta-chain clones; 3.5% to 5% were seen once. The material sequenced was gamma-delta T cells. These TCRs come from a human donor. It is not recorded whose cells these are; they may come from a transplant donor.

By its share, this clone is medium-sized. The chain uses TRDV2 and TRDJ1; the match to TRDD3 covers 9 bases. With V trimmed by 6 bases and J by 5 bases, 6 bases remained unmatched. There are 13 residues in the CDR3. Germline V gene data show CDR1 as GEAIGNYY and CDR2 as EKD. CDR3 nucleotide sequence: TGTGCCTGTTCCGGTCTGGGGGATGATAAACTCATCTTT. Its translation: CACSGLGDDKLIF.

The sample holds a few counts of this clone. A far larger clone differs by one base, so this is likely a read error. The gene calls are TRDV2 and TRDJ1; 12 nucleotides match TRDD3. Per the germline V gene, CDR1 is GEAIGNYY and CDR2 is EKD. The CDR3 has 17 amino acids. CDR3 loop: CARDTLSTGGYNDKLIF. Here the CDR3 DNA reads TGTGCCCGTGACACCTTGAGTACTGGGGGATACAACGATAAACTCATCTTT.

This clone is large. The CDR3: CACDTVGGGPWGDKLIF. CDR3 sequence (DNA): TGTGCCTGTGACACCGTAGGTGGGGGGCCCTGGGGCGATAAACTCATCTTT. The J gene is TRDJ1, the V gene TRDV2; perhaps TRDD3 as D (6 bases). The CDR3 is 17 residues long. Germline-derived CDR1 and CDR2 are GEAIGNYY and EKD. V was pared by 0 bases and J by 4 bases, with 20 bases between.

A remark on this clone: The amino acid sequence in TCRdb belongs to a much larger clone and departs from this DNA's translation at residue 4, likely a sequencing read error; the sequence shown is translated from the DNA. The rearrangement links TRDV2 to TRDJ3; D uncertain. The CDR3 is made up of 18 amino acids. Germline V lookup: CDR1 GEAIGNYY, CDR2 EKD. The CDR3 coding sequence is TGTGCCTGTAACACCGCTCTTCGGGACTCCTGGGACACCCGACAGATGTTTTTC. Translated: CACNTALRDSWDTRQMFF.

Relative to its sample, this clone is large. The DNA for the CDR3 is TGTGCCTGTGACTCCTTACTGGGGGAACCAAAGTACACCGATAAACTCATCTTT. Its translation is CACDSLLGEPKYTDKLIF. This chain joins TRDV2 and TRDJ1; the match to TRDD3 covers 9 bases. The V and J ends lost 3 bases and 0 bases, in that order; junction bases with no gene match: 13. Germline lookup yields CDR1 GEAIGNYY and CDR2 EKD. The length of the CDR3 is 18 residues.

This clone was observed a handful of times. This may come from a read error, since a much larger clone is one base off. The chain employs TRDV2 and TRDJ1, with D possibly being TRDD3 (6 bases). CDR3 length: 17 residues. V was trimmed by 3 bases and J by 3 bases, leaving 22 bases between them. Looked up from germline, CDR1 is GEAIGNYY and CDR2 is EKD. CDR3 bases: TGTGCCTGTGACCCGGTGGGGGGTCCCCCGTACGCCGATAAACTCATCTTT. Translation gives CACDPVGGPPYADKLIF.

By proportion, this clone is large. This sequence joins TRDV2 and TRDJ1, with 12 bases aligning to TRDD3. Trimming cost V 3 bases and J 0 bases; bases outside gene matches: 16. CDR1 and CDR2 from the germline V gene are GEAIGNYY and EKD. This CDR3 has 20 amino acids. CDR3 coding DNA: TGTGCCTGTGACGCGCTACTGGGGGATACAAGGCTGGGGTACACCGATAAACTCATCTTT. This gives the protein CACDALLGDTRLGYTDKLIF.

This clone was counted only a few times. The rearrangement joins TRDV2 to TRDJ1, with 11 bases matching TRDD3. CDR3 length equals 19 residues. J lost 2 bases, V lost 1 base, and 14 bases had no gene match. Germline loops: CDR1 GEAIGNYY, CDR2 EKD. In DNA form, the CDR3 reads TGTGCCTGTGACACGGTATCTGGTGTACTGGGGGATATAACCGATAAACTCATCTTT. Encoded protein: CACDTVSGVLGDITDKLIF.

A few counts support this clone. With a much larger clone just one base away, this may be a read error. The chain carries TRDV2 and TRDJ3; a possible D gene is TRDD3 (6 bases). Looked up from germline, CDR1 is GEAIGNYY and CDR2 is EKD. This CDR3 region has 17 residues. For the CDR3, the DNA is TGTGCCTGTGACTCGACTGGGAATACCTGGGACACCCGACGGATGTTTTTC. It is translated as CACDSTGNTWDTRRMFF.

In its sample, this clone is medium-sized. Other DNA sequences in this specimen translate into the identical CDR3. The rearrangement uses TRDV2 and TRDJ3; D is ambiguous. Germline V gives CDR1 GEAIGNYY, CDR2 EKD. The CDR3 spans 19 residues. V was clipped by 3 bases and J by 0 bases, with 17 bases between them. CDR3 loop: CACDPVGVRSSWDTRQMFF. The CDR3 DNA reads as TGTGCCTGTGACCCCGTGGGTGTACGGAGCTCCTGGGACACCCGACAGATGTTTTTC.

A word on this clone: A much larger clone sits a single nucleotide away, making a read error possible. This sample also contains other DNA sequences that code for the same CDR3. The chain has TRDV2 and TRDJ1; 11 bases line up with TRDD3. The CDR3 runs to 18 residues. The V segment lost 1 base and the J segment 0 bases; nucleotides outside the gene matches: 9. Germline V lookup: CDR1 GEAIGNYY, CDR2 EKD. This CDR3 reads CACDTLVGGYAYTDKLIF. The CDR3 nucleotides are TGTGCCTGTGACACTCTTGTTGGGGGATACGCGTACACCGATAAACTCATCTTT.

In its sample, this clone is medium-sized. The chain is built from TRDV2 and TRDJ1; TRDD3 agrees at 8 bases. CDR3 length: 16 amino acids. Germline V gene sequence: CDR1 GEAIGNYY, CDR2 EKD. J gave up 2 bases and V 2 bases, and 9 bases lay outside the gene matches. The CDR3 here is CACDRLGDLNTDKLIF. The CDR3 bases are TGTGCCTGTGACAGGCTGGGGGACTTGAATACCGATAAACTCATCTTT.

This chain joins TRDV2 and TRDJ1; D perhaps matches TRDD2 (5 bases). V dropped 0 bases and J dropped 0 bases, with 37 bases sitting between them. This CDR3 region has 24 residues. Germline assignment: CDR1 GEAIGNYY and CDR2 EKD. CDR3 nucleotides: TGTGCCTGTGACACCGTCTCTAGTGTTGTCGCCCCGCGAACGAACCTACTATACACCGATAAACTCATCTTT. Translated: CACDTVSSVVAPRTNLLYTDKLIF.

The sample holds a few counts of this clone. One junction end disagrees with the germline gene, perhaps due to a read error. This chain joins TRDV2 and TRDJ1, with 10 bases identical to TRDD3. The germline CDR1 and CDR2 sequences are GEAIGNYY and EKD. The CDR3 runs 15 residues. In DNA form, the CDR3 reads TGTGCCCGTGACACCCTACTGGGGGATACCGATAAACTCATCTTT. This encodes CARDTLLGDTDKLIF.

V and J are TRDV2 and TRDJ1; 9 bases match TRDD3. CDR1 is GEAIGNYY, CDR2 EKD, per germline. There are 23 residues in the CDR3. The trim removed 0 bases at V and 0 bases at J, leaving 25 bases unmatched. In nucleotides, the CDR3 is TGTGCCTGTGACACCGTTCGTTCATCGATACTGGGGGACCCCCTCACGTACACCGATAAACTCATCTTT. Translation: CACDTVRSSILGDPLTYTDKLIF.

This clone is labeled large (0.1 to 1%). Distinct nucleotide sequences in the sample also encode this CDR3. J is TRDJ1 and V is TRDV2; no clear D gene. The CDR3 has 16 amino acids. Germline assignment: CDR1 GEAIGNYY and CDR2 EKD. V dropped 0 bases and J dropped 2 bases, with 15 bases sitting between them. CDR3 protein: CACDTIMRRGTDKLIF. CDR3 nucleotide sequence: TGTGCCTGTGACACCATAATGAGGAGAGGAACCGATAAACTCATCTTT.

This clone is medium-sized (0.01 to 0.1%) by share. A much larger clone differs from this one at a single base, so this may be a read error. This chain joins TRDV2 and TRDJ1; TRDD3 matches at 13 bases. After removal of 8 bases from V and 0 bases from J, the junction contained 11 bases not matched to a gene. The CDR3 totals 17 residues. CDR1 is GEAIGNYY, CDR2 EKD, per germline. CDR3 protein: CAYNPLTGGYDTDKLIF. The CDR3 DNA reads TGTGCCTATAACCCCCTTACTGGGGGATACGACACCGATAAACTCATCTTT.

This clone has just a few counts. A read error is the likely source, as a far larger clone sits one nucleotide away. The same CDR3 also results from other DNA sequences found in this sample. V usage is TRDV2 and J usage is TRDJ2; TRDD3 aligns across 8 bases. Losses at the gene ends were 1 base for V and 7 bases for J; bases not matched to a gene: 16. Per germline, CDR1 GEAIGNYY and CDR2 EKD. The CDR3 runs to 18 residues. The CDR3 sequence is CACDTLETGGPFRAQLFF. The CDR3 coding sequence is TGTGCCTGTGACACGTTGGAGACTGGGGGTCCCTTTAGAGCACAACTCTTCTTT.

Notes on this clone: A read error may explain this, as a much larger clone is one base away. The chain combines TRDV2 with TRDJ1, with TRDD3 matching 13 bases. Germline V gives CDR1 GEAIGNYY, CDR2 EKD. The CDR3 spans 19 residues. The DNA for the CDR3 is TGTGCCCGTGACACCCTTACTGGGGGATACGCTCGCCCTGTCGATAAACTCATCTTT. This sequence encodes CARDTLTGGYARPVDKLIF.

This clone was found a few times. A much larger clone sits a single nucleotide away, making a read error possible. The chain combines TRDV2 with TRDJ1; 8 nucleotides agree with TRDD3. The CDR3 loop spans 17 amino acids. With 5 bases clipped from V and 2 bases from J, the junction kept 15 bases outside the gene matches. CDR1 and CDR2 (germline): GEAIGNYY, EKD. The CDR3 DNA reads TGTGCCTGTGGCAATATGCTGGGGGAACGTAGAACCGATAAACTCATCTTT. This translates into CACGNMLGERRTDKLIF.

This clone was observed a few times. This likely reflects a read error, since a far larger clone is one base away. Additional DNA sequences in this sample encode the identical CDR3. CDR3 DNA: TGTGCCTGTGACACCCTCCTACTGGGGGATACCTACACCGATAAACTCATCTTC. Its translation: CACDTLLLGDTYTDKLIF. The chain joins TRDV2 to TRDJ1; 12 positions agree with TRDD3. The CDR3 is 18 amino acids. The germline CDR1 and CDR2 sequences are GEAIGNYY and EKD.

This clone was seen a few times. This sequence joins TRDV1 and TRDJ1; D assignment may be TRDD2 or TRDD3 (9 bases each). The germline gives CDR1 TSWWSYY, CDR2 QGS. The CDR3 runs 24 residues. Trimming shortened V by 3 bases and J by 4 bases, and 42 bases separated the two germline ends. This CDR3 reads CALGEAVTFLQLYWGKRAGDKLIF. CDR3 DNA: TGTGCTCTTGGGGAGGCGGTAACCTTCCTACAGCTTTACTGGGGGAAGAGGGCCGGCGATAAACTCATCTTT.

Comment on this clone: Since a much larger clone is just one base distant, this may be a read error. The rearrangement joins TRDV2 to TRDJ1; D may be TRDD3 (5 bases). The CDR3 covers 17 residues. Germline-derived CDR1 and CDR2 are GEAIGNYY and EKD. With 0 bases removed from V and 3 bases from J, the gap between germline ends came to 19 bases. This chain's CDR3 is CACDTVRGYGASDKLIF. CDR3 coding DNA: TGTGCCTGTGACACCGTCAGGGGGTATGGAGCCTCCGATAAACTCATCTTT.

This clone was seen a few times. In DNA form, the CDR3 reads TGTGCCTGTGACACGCTCCTCAAACATTCCGGGGGACATACCGATAAACTCATCTTT. This gives the protein CACDTLLKHSGGHTDKLIF. The chain uses TRDV2 and TRDJ1; TRDD3 is a possible D gene (6 bases). Germline CDR1 reads GEAIGNYY; CDR2 reads EKD. Trimming removed 1 base from V and 2 bases from J, with 25 bases in between. The CDR3 length is 19 residues.

This clone showed up just a few times. V usage is TRDV2 and J usage is TRDJ1; tentatively, D is TRDD3 (5 bases). V lost 0 bases and J 0 bases, leaving 22 bases between the germline ends. Germline V gene data show CDR1 as GEAIGNYY and CDR2 as EKD. This CDR3 has 19 amino acids. The CDR3 protein is CACDTVGGEESPHTDKLIF. The CDR3 DNA sequence: TGTGCCTGTGACACCGTTGGTGGGGAAGAGTCTCCACACACCGATAAACTCATCTTT.